This T cell receptor beta chain was documented in a study of blood T cell repertoires in COVID-19. This CDR3 has 12 amino acids. In germline, CDR1 is SNHLY, CDR2 FYNNEI. The V end was cut by 6 bases, the J end by 4 bases, with 6 bases between. Repertoires were generated with immunoSEQ multiplex PCR, while TCRdb's copy carries only in-frame clones and drops some. The repertoire holds hundreds of thousands of clones, with approximately 89% as singletons. The sequence was collected from a woman in her forties who had recovered from COVID-19. This rearrangement joins TRBV2 to TRBJ1-4; perhaps TRBD1 as D (5 bases). The sample taken for sequencing was PBMCs or T cells enriched from blood (not recorded which). The CDR3 nucleotides read TGTGCCAGCAGGGGGCTTAATGAAAAACTGTTTTTT. Translation gives CASRGLNEKLFF. The entire variable domain, with the rest obtained from reference TRBV2 and TRBJ1-4, is as follows: EPEVTQTPSHQVTQMGQEVILRCVPISNHLYFYWYRQILGQKVEFLVSFYNNEISEKSEIFDDQFSVERPDGSNFTLKIRSTKLEDSAMYFCASRGLNEKLFFGSGTQLSVL.